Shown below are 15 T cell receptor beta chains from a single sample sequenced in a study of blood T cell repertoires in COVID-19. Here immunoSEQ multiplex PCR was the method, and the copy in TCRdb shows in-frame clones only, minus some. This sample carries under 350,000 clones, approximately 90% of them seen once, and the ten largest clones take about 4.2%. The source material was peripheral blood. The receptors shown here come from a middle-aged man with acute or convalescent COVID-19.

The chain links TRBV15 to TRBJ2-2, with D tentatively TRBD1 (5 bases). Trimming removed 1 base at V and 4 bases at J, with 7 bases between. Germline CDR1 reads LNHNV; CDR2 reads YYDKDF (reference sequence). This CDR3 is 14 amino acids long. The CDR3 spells CATSRVGATGELFF. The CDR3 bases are TGTGCCACCAGCAGAGTAGGGGCCACCGGGGAGCTGTTTTTT.

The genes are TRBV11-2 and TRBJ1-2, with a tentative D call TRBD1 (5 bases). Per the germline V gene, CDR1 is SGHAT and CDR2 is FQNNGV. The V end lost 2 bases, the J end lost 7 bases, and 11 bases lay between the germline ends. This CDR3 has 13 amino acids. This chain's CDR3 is CASSLTRVAGYTF. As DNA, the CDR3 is TGTGCCAGCAGCTTAACCAGGGTGGCTGGCTACACCTTC. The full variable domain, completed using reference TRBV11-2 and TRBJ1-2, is EAGVAQSPRYKIIEKRQSVAFWCNPISGHATLYWYQQILGQGPKLLIQFQNNGVVDDSQLPKDRFSAERLKGVDSTLKIQPAKLEDSAVYLCASSLTRVAGYTFGSGTRLTVV.

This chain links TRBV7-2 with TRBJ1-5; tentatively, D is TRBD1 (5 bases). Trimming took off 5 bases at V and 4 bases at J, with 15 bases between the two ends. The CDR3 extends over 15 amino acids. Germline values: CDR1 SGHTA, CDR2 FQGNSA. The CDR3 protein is CASSPDTGSNQPQHF. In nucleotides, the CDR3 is TGTGCCAGCAGCCCGGACACCGGCTCGAATCAGCCCCAGCATTTT.

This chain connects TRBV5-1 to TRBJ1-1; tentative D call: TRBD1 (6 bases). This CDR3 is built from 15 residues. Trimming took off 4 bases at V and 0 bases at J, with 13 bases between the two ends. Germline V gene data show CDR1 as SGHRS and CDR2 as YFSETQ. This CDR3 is CASSPRGQMNTEAFF. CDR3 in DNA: TGCGCCAGCAGCCCCAGGGGCCAGATGAACACTGAAGCTTTCTTT.

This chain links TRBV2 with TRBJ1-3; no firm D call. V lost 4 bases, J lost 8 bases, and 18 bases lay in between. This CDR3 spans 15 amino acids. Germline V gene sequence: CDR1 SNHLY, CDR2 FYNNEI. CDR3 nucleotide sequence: TGTGCCAGCAGTGGCGGAGACCTAGGTTCCTACACCATATATTTT. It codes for CASSGGDLGSYTIYF.

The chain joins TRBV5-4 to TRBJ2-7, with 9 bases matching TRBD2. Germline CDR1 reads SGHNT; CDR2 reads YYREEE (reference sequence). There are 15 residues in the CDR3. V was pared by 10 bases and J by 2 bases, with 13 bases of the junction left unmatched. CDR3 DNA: TGTGCCTCCGAGCGTAGCGGGGGCTCCCCCTACGAGCAGTACTTC. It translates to CASERSGGSPYEQYF.

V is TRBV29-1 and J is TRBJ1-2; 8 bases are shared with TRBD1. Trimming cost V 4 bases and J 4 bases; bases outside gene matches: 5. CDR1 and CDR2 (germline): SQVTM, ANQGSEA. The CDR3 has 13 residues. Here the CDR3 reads CSVGGQGIYGYTF. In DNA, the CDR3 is TGCAGCGTTGGAGGACAGGGAATCTATGGCTACACCTTC.

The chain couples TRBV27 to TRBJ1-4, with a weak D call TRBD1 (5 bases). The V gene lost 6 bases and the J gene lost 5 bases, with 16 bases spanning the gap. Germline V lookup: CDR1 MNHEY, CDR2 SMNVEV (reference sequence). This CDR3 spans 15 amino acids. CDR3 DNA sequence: TGTGCCAGCAGCGGGGGACGGACGTACAATGAAAAACTGTTTTTT. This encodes CASSGGRTYNEKLFF.

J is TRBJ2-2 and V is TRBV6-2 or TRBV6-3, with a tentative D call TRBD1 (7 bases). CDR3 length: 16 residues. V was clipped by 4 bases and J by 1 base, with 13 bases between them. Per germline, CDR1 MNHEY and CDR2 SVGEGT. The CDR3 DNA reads TGTGCCAGCAGTTCCGGACAGGAGGGGAACACCGGGGAGCTGTTTTTT. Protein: CASSSGQEGNTGELFF.

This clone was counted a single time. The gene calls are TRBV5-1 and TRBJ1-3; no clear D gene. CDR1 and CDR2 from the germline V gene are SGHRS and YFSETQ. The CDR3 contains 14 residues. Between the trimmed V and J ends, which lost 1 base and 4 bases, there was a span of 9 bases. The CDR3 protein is CASSLTAGGNTIYF. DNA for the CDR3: TGCGCCAGCAGCTTGACCGCCGGGGGAAACACCATATATTTT.

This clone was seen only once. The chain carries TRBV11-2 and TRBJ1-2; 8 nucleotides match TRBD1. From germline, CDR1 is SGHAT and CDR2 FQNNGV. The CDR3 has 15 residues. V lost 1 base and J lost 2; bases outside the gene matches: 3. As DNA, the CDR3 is TGTGCCAGCAGCTTAGGGGACAGGTTGAACTATGGCTACACCTTC. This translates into CASSLGDRLNYGYTF.

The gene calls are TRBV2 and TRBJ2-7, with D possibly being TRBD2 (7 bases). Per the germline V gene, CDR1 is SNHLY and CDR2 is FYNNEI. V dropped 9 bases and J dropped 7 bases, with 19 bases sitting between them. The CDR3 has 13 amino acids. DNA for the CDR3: TGTGCCAGTGACCGGGGGGCGGACGTGGAGCAGTACTTC. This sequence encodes CASDRGADVEQYF.

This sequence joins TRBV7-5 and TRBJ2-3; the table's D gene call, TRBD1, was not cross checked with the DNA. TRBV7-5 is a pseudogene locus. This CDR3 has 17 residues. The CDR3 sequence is CVRSLITRTGGADTQYF. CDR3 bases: TGTGTCAGAAGCTTAATTACTCGGACAGGGGGCGCAGATACGCAGTATTTT.

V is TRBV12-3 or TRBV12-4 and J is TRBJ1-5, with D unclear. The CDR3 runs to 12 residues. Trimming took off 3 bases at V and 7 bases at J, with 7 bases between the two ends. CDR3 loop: CASSFAGQPQHF. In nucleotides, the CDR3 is TGTGCCAGCAGTTTCGCGGGACAGCCCCAGCATTTT.

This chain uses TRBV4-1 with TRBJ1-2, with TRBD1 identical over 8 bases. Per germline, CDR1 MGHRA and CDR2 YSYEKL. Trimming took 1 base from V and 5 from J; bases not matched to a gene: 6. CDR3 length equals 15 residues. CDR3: CASSQASQGAYGYTF. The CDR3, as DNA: TGCGCCAGCAGCCAAGCATCCCAGGGGGCGTATGGCTACACCTTC.